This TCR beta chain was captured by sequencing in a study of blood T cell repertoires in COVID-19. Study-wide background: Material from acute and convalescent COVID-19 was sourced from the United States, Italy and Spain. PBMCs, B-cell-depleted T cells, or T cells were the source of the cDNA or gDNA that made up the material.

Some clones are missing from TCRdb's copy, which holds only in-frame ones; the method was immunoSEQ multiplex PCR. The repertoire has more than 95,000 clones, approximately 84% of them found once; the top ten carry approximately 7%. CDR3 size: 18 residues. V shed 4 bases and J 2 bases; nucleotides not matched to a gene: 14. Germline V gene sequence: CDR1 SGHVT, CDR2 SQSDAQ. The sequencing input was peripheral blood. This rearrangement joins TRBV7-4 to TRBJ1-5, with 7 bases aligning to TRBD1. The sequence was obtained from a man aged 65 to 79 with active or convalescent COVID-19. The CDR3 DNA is TGTGCCAGCAGCTGCGAAGGGGGCGATCTGTGTGGCAATCAGCCCCAGCATTTT. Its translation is CASSCEGGDLCGNQPQHF.